The 22 T cell receptor beta chains in this list originate from one sample, sequenced in a study of blood T cell repertoires in COVID-19. Sequenced by immunoSEQ multiplex PCR; TCRdb stores in-frame clones only, minus some. The table includes around 60,000 clones, about two thirds detected once. Material: peripheral blood. All receptors derive from a woman between 70 and 85 years old with COVID-19, enrolled during active disease.

The gene calls are TRBV5-6 and TRBJ1-1; TRBD1 might be the D (6 bases). Germline CDR1 reads SGHDT; CDR2 reads YYEEEE. V gave up 3 bases and J gave up 2 bases, with 20 bases separating them. There are 17 residues in the CDR3. The CDR3: CASSSPFRGDRNTEAFF. For the CDR3, the DNA is TGTGCCAGCAGCTCCCCCTTCAGGGGAGATAGAAACACTGAAGCTTTCTTT. The whole variable domain, filled in from reference TRBV5-6 and TRBJ1-1, reads DAGVTQSPTHLIKTRGQQVTLRCSPKSGHDTVSWYQQALGQGPQFIFQYYEEEERQRGNFPDRFSGHQFPNYSSELNVNALLLGDSALYLCASSSPFRGDRNTEAFFGQGTRLTVV.

The V call is TRBV5-1, the J call TRBJ1-5; 7 nucleotides match TRBD1. The CDR3 length is 14 residues. The trim removed 0 bases at V and 4 bases at J, leaving 1 base unmatched. Germline lookup yields CDR1 SGHRS and CDR2 YFSETQ. Here the CDR3 reads CASSLGRGNQPQHF. CDR3 DNA: TGCGCCAGCAGCTTGGGCAGGGGGAATCAGCCCCAGCATTTT.

The J gene is TRBJ2-1, the V gene TRBV19, with D possibly TRBD2 on 5 matching bases. Germline CDR1 LNHDA, CDR2 SQIVND (reference sequence). V gave up 6 bases and J gave up 7 bases, with 31 bases separating them. The CDR3 runs 19 residues. CDR3 amino acids: CASSAFSGWAIPPGNEQFF. In DNA, the CDR3 is TGTGCCAGTAGCGCCTTTTCCGGGTGGGCGATTCCTCCGGGGAATGAGCAGTTCTTC.

This chain uses TRBV24-1 with TRBJ2-5; tentative D call: TRBD1 (6 bases). The V and J ends lost 2 bases and 5 bases respectively, with 11 bases between them. CDR1 is KGHDR and CDR2 is SFDVKD in the germline V gene. The length of the CDR3 is 14 residues. The CDR3 protein is CATSDSTGWETQYF. CDR3 DNA: TGTGCCACCAGTGATTCGACAGGCTGGGAGACCCAGTACTTC.

The V gene is TRBV4-3, the J gene TRBJ1-2, with D tentatively TRBD1 (5 bases). Germline V CDR1 and CDR2: LGHNA, YSLEER. CDR3 size: 14 residues. Trimming took 8 bases from V and 1 from J, leaving 14 bases between them. This CDR3 reads CASSPSQGNYGYTF. The CDR3 bases are TGCGCCAGCTCCCCAAGCCAGGGTAACTATGGCTACACCTTC.

The chain uses TRBV5-1 and TRBJ2-2; the match to TRBD1 covers 8 bases. The CDR3 is 15 residues long. J lost 4 bases, V lost 5 bases, and 7 bases had no gene match. From germline, CDR1 is SGHRS and CDR2 YFSETQ. The CDR3 coding sequence is TGCGCCAGCAGTCTCCGGGACAGGTTCACCGGGGAGCTGTTTTTT. Protein sequence: CASSLRDRFTGELFF. Combining the CDR3 with reference TRBV5-1 and TRBJ2-2 gives the whole variable domain KAGVTQTPRYLIKTRGQQVTLSCSPISGHRSVSWYQQTPGQGLQFLFEYFSETQRNKGNFPGRFSGRQFSNSRSEMNVSTLELGDSALYLCASSLRDRFTGELFFGEGSRLTVL.

This clone was picked up many times. The chain's CDR3 is CASSPFLTPGEQYF. The CDR3 coding sequence is TGTGCCAGCAGCCCGTTCCTCACTCCGGGCGAGCAGTACTTC. The V and J genes are TRBV7-9 and TRBJ2-7; no reliable D call. The V end lost 5 bases, the J end lost 6 bases, and 17 bases lay between the germline ends. Germline CDR1 SEHNR, CDR2 FQNEAQ (reference sequence). This CDR3 region has 14 residues.

This clone was recorded a few times. This chain joins TRBV11-1 and TRBJ2-7, with D perhaps TRBD1 (5 bases). The V end lost 7 bases, the J end lost 2 bases, and 12 bases lay between the germline ends. The germline gives CDR1 SGHAT, CDR2 FQDESV (reference sequence). This CDR3 contains 13 residues. DNA for the CDR3: TGTGCCAGCACCCCGGACACTACCTACGAGCAGTACTTC. Translating it yields CASTPDTTYEQYF. Full variable domain (missing parts from reference TRBV11-1 and TRBJ2-7): EAEVAQSPRYKITEKSQAVAFWCDPISGHATLYWYRQILGQGPELLVQFQDESVVDDSQLPKDRFSAERLKGVDSTLKIQPAELGDSAMYLCASTPDTTYEQYFGPGTRLTVT.

J is TRBJ1-1 and V is TRBV21-1; no DNA check was done on the table's D call, TRBD1. TRBV21-1 is a recognized pseudogene. This CDR3 contains 16 residues. The CDR3 DNA reads as TGTGCCAGCAGTATACGGGACAGGGGAGTCGGCACTGAAGCTTTCTTT. Amino acids: CASSIRDRGVGTEAFF.

The chain couples TRBV6-5 to TRBJ2-3; tentatively, D is TRBD1 (5 bases). The CDR3 is 15 residues long. Germline V gene data show CDR1 as MNHEY and CDR2 as SVGAGI. The ends were cut back, 6 bases at V and 4 bases at J, with 17 bases in the middle. CDR3 nucleotide sequence: TGTGCCAGCAGCAAAAGGGGCCAAAGGCCAGATACGCAGTATTTT. Translating it yields CASSKRGQRPDTQYF.

The chain couples TRBV19 to TRBJ2-2, with 10 bases matching TRBD1. The V gene's germline CDR1 is LNHDA and CDR2 SQIVND (reference sequence). J gave up 6 bases and V 6 bases, and 7 bases lay outside the gene matches. CDR3 size: 15 residues. The CDR3: CASRDRGARAGELFF. DNA for the CDR3: TGTGCCAGTAGGGACAGGGGGGCGAGGGCCGGGGAGCTGTTTTTT. Together with reference TRBV19 and TRBJ2-2, the CDR3 gives the full variable domain: DGGITQSPKYLFRKEGQNVTLSCEQNLNHDAMYWYRQDPGQGLRLIYYSQIVNDFQKGDIAEGYSVSREKKESFPLTVTSAQKNPTAFYLCASRDRGARAGELFFGEGSRLTVL.

As for this clone: This CDR3 is also generated by other DNA sequences in the sample. The V gene is TRBV12-3 or TRBV12-4, the J gene TRBJ1-1; 7 nucleotides agree with TRBD1. V dropped 11 bases and J dropped 4; count of bases not matched to a gene: 10. The CDR3 spans 13 residues. CDR3 sequence (DNA): TGTGCCTCCTCGGCAGGGGGGACCACTGAAGCTTTCTTT. Translation gives CASSAGGTTEAFF.

The V gene is TRBV7-2, the J gene TRBJ2-1; 7 bases align to TRBD1. Trimming removed 1 base from V and 4 bases from J; junction bases left unmatched: 4. The CDR3 is 15 residues long. Germline lookup yields CDR1 SGHTA and CDR2 FQGNSA. CDR3 nucleotide sequence: TGTGCCAGCAGCTTAGACAGGGGAGAGTACAATGAGCAGTTCTTC. Residues: CASSLDRGEYNEQFF. The full variable domain, in which reference TRBV7-2 and TRBJ2-1 provide the parts outside the CDR3, is GAGVSQSPSNKVTEKGKDVELRCDPISGHTALYWYRQSLGQGLEFLIYFQGNSAPDKSGLPSDRFSAERTGGSVSTLTIQRTQQEDSAVYLCASSLDRGEYNEQFFGPGTRLTVL.

A few counts support this clone. The chain employs TRBV7-9 and TRBJ1-3; D may be TRBD1 (5 bases). Trimming took 3 bases from V and 4 from J, leaving 7 bases between them. Germline CDR1 SEHNR, CDR2 FQNEAQ (reference sequence). The CDR3 contains 13 residues. The CDR3 spells CASSFQGGNTIYF. The DNA of the CDR3 is TGTGCCAGCAGCTTCCAGGGAGGAAACACCATATATTTT. Filled out from reference TRBV7-9 and TRBJ1-3, the complete variable domain reads DTGVSQNPRHKITKRGQNVTFRCDPISEHNRLYWYRQTLGQGPEFLTYFQNEAQLEKSRLLSDRFSAERPKGSFSTLEIQRTEQGDSAMYLCASSFQGGNTIYFGEGSWLTVV.

This clone has just one count. The V and J genes are TRBV2 and TRBJ2-5; 9 nucleotides match TRBD2. The V segment lost 5 bases and the J segment 2 bases; nucleotides outside the gene matches: 18. There are 19 residues in the CDR3. Germline V lookup: CDR1 SNHLY, CDR2 FYNNEI. This chain's CDR3 is CASSHRGKSGRRWQETQYF. As DNA, the CDR3 is TGTGCCAGCAGTCACAGGGGCAAGAGCGGGAGGAGATGGCAAGAGACCCAGTACTTC.

This sequence joins TRBV7-8 and TRBJ2-2; D call uncertain. The CDR3 is 16 amino acids. CDR1 and CDR2 (germline): SGHVS, FQNEAQ. Trimming shortened V by 1 base and J by 5 bases, and 14 bases separated the two germline ends. The CDR3, as DNA: TGTGCCAGCAGCTTAGGGTGGGCAAGTCAAACCGGGGAGCTGTTTTTT. This gives the protein CASSLGWASQTGELFF. The variable domain in full, with the rest retrieved from reference TRBV7-8 and TRBJ2-2, is GAGVSQSPRYKVAKRGQDVALRCDPISGHVSLFWYQQALGQGPEFLTYFQNEAQLDKSGLPSDRFFAERPEGSVSTLKIQRTQQEDSAVYLCASSLGWASQTGELFFGEGSRLTVL.

V usage is TRBV14 and J usage is TRBJ1-1; D might be TRBD1 (5 bases). The CDR3 totals 13 residues. Germline V gene lookup returns CDR1 SGHDN and CDR2 FVKESK. V was trimmed by 3 bases and J by 5 bases, leaving 10 bases between them. CDR3 region: CASSQGTRTEAFF. For the CDR3, the DNA is TGTGCCAGCAGCCAGGGGACTCGGACTGAAGCTTTCTTT.

The V and J genes are TRBV11-2 and TRBJ2-7; maybe TRBD2 (5 bases). V shed 5 bases and J shed 1 base, with 9 bases lying between them. CDR1 is SGHAT and CDR2 is FQNNGV in the germline V gene. The CDR3 length is 13 residues. DNA for the CDR3: TGTGCCAGCAGCCGGAGAGGGTCCTACGAGCAGTACTTC. This encodes CASSRRGSYEQYF.

The CDR3 spells CASSRDRGGNTIYF. The CDR3 DNA follows: TGTGCCAGCAGTCGCGACAGGGGGGGAAACACCATATATTTT. The chain couples TRBV6-5 to TRBJ1-3; TRBD1 matches at 9 bases. Germline V gene lookup returns CDR1 MNHEY and CDR2 SVGAGI. This CDR3 comprises 14 residues. V was clipped by 5 bases and J by 4 bases; unmatched bases: 3.

The chain combines TRBV6-5 with TRBJ2-1, with 9 bases fitting TRBD2. Losses at the gene ends were 4 bases for V and 6 bases for J; bases not matched to a gene: 10. This CDR3 comprises 16 residues. Looked up from germline, CDR1 is MNHEY and CDR2 is SVGAGI. CDR3 in DNA: TGTGCCAGCAGTTCCCCGGCTAGCGGGGTCAGCAATGAGCAGTTCTTC. Its translation: CASSSPASGVSNEQFF.

In regard to this clone: Different DNA sequences within this sample yield the same CDR3. The genes are TRBV19 and TRBJ1-5, with unresolved D. The germline CDR1 and CDR2 sequences are LNHDA and SQIVND (reference sequence). This CDR3 has 12 amino acids. V was shortened by 6 bases and J by 2 bases, with 5 bases between the two germline ends. CDR3 region: CASRGGNQPQHF. CDR3 nucleotides: TGTGCCAGTAGAGGAGGCAATCAGCCCCAGCATTTT.

The chain recombines TRBV3-1 (or the pseudogene TRBV3-2) with TRBJ1-1; possible D gene TRBD1, 5 bases. Trimming shortened V by 1 base and J by 3 bases, and 6 bases separated the two germline ends. The germline CDR1 and CDR2 sequences are LGHDT and YNNKEL (reference sequence). The CDR3 contains 13 residues. The CDR3 nucleotides read TGTGCCAGCAGCCAAGGGGGGGACACTGAAGCTTTCTTT. Its protein product is CASSQGGDTEAFF.